Below, 25 T cell receptor beta chains from the same sample are listed, as sequenced in a study of control samples from healthy donors and cancer patients. Clones were sequenced by immunoSEQ multiplex PCR, and TCRdb holds only the in-frame ones, with some missing. Of about 89,000 clones listed, over 75% are singletons. The sample comprised blood. The source of these receptors is a woman in her forties in good health.

CDR3 nucleotide sequence: TGTGCCAGCAGCTTAGCGCGACTGAACACTGAAGCTTTCTTT. Residues: CASSLARLNTEAFF. The gene calls are TRBV7-9 and TRBJ1-1; D gene ambiguous. This CDR3 is built from 14 residues. Germline lookup yields CDR1 SEHNR and CDR2 FQNEAQ (reference sequence). The V end was cut by 0 bases, the J end by 0 bases, with 5 bases between.

The J gene is TRBJ2-2, the V gene TRBV5-1; tentatively, D is TRBD2 (6 bases). The CDR3 has 14 amino acids. Between the trimmed V and J ends, which lost 3 bases and 4 bases, there was a span of 10 bases. From germline, CDR1 is SGHRS and CDR2 YFSETQ. CDR3 sequence (DNA): TGCGCCAGCAGCTCAGGGCGGGGCACCGGGGAGCTGTTTTTT. It encodes CASSSGRGTGELFF.

The chain links TRBV5-1 to TRBJ2-2, with no clear D. The CDR3 is made up of 14 amino acids. Germline CDR1 reads SGHRS; CDR2 reads YFSETQ. V dropped 0 bases and J dropped 4 bases, with 7 bases sitting between them. CDR3 sequence: CASSLAPATGELFF. The CDR3 nucleotides read TGCGCCAGCAGCTTGGCCCCGGCCACCGGGGAGCTGTTTTTT.

V usage is TRBV7-8 and J usage is TRBJ2-7; no reliable D call. The CDR3 sequence is 12 residues long. V was shortened by 1 base and J by 5 bases, with 6 bases between the two germline ends. Germline assignment: CDR1 SGHVS and CDR2 FQNEAQ. CDR3 amino acids: CASSLGSHEQYF. CDR3 in DNA: TGTGCCAGCAGCTTAGGATCCCACGAGCAGTACTTC.

As for this clone: The sample has other DNA sequences that encode this CDR3 too. The rearrangement links TRBV7-2 to TRBJ1-2; D is unclear. Germline V lookup: CDR1 SGHTA, CDR2 FQGNSA. V lost 0 bases to trimming and J lost 4 bases, with 12 bases between them. The length of the CDR3 is 15 residues. Here the CDR3 DNA reads TGTGCCAGCAGCTTAGCGCGTAGGGTTTCCTATGGCTACACCTTC. This gives the protein CASSLARRVSYGYTF.

This chain uses TRBV11-3 with TRBJ2-3; 14 nucleotides line up with TRBD2. Germline values: CDR1 SGHNT, CDR2 YENEEA. Germline trimming cut 0 bases from V and 0 bases from J; bases unmatched to any gene: 8. This CDR3 contains 20 residues. This CDR3 reads CASSLEPGLAGGLSTDTQYF. The CDR3 DNA follows: TGTGCCAGCAGCTTAGAACCCGGACTAGCGGGGGGACTAAGCACAGATACGCAGTATTTT.

This chain links TRBV19 with TRBJ1-4, with 7 positions matching TRBD1. The CDR3 runs 16 residues. Germline CDR1 and CDR2: LNHDA and SQIVND (reference sequence). V was clipped by 3 bases and J by 8 bases; unmatched bases: 12. The CDR3 spells CASSIYTGDDNEKLFF. The CDR3 region has the DNA TGTGCCAGTAGTATTTATACAGGGGATGATAACGAAAAACTGTTTTTT.

The chain links TRBV2 to TRBJ2-1, with TRBD2 identical over 7 bases. Germline V gene data show CDR1 as SNHLY and CDR2 as FYNNEI. V lost 4 bases to trimming and J lost 0 bases; unmatched junction nucleotides: 9. The length of the CDR3 is 17 residues. CDR3 in DNA: TGTGCCAGCAGTGGGGGTAGCGGGCTCAGCTCCTACAATGAGCAGTTCTTC. Its translation is CASSGGSGLSSYNEQFF.

The genes are TRBV10-1 and TRBJ2-4, with unresolved D. The germline CDR1 and CDR2 sequences are WNHNN and SYGVQD (reference sequence). The CDR3 has 14 residues. Trimming took 4 bases from V and 6 from J, leaving 13 bases between them. CDR3 protein: CASSGNDGRNIQYF. DNA for the CDR3: TGCGCCAGCAGTGGTAACGACGGAAGAAACATTCAGTACTTC.

The V and J genes are TRBV7-9 and TRBJ2-3; tentative D call: TRBD2 (5 bases). Trimming took off 5 bases at V and 6 bases at J, with 18 bases between the two ends. Germline CDR1 and CDR2: SEHNR and FQNEAQ (reference sequence). The CDR3 is made up of 15 amino acids. CDR3 loop: CASSPLWESGDTQYF. The CDR3 DNA sequence: TGTGCCAGCAGCCCTTTGTGGGAGAGTGGCGATACGCAGTATTTT.

This sequence joins TRBV9 and TRBJ2-2; 8 nucleotides line up with TRBD1. The CDR3 consists of 18 residues. The J segment lost 6 bases and the V segment lost 3 bases, leaving 16 bases of the junction unmatched. Per the germline V gene, CDR1 is SGDLS and CDR2 is YYNGEE. The CDR3 here is CASSAGTGLVLVAGELFF. The CDR3 DNA reads as TGTGCCAGCAGCGCTGGGACAGGTCTAGTCTTGGTGGCCGGGGAGCTGTTTTTT.

V and J are TRBV18 and TRBJ2-6; weak D call: TRBD2 (5 bases). The V gene's germline CDR1 is KGHSH and CDR2 LQKENI. V was clipped by 3 bases and J by 2 bases, with 8 bases between them. The CDR3 contains 15 residues. This chain's CDR3 is CASSPSGTGANVLTF. Written as DNA, the CDR3 is TGTGCCAGCTCACCCTCGGGGACTGGGGCCAACGTCCTGACTTTC.

J is TRBJ1-3 and V is TRBV11-2, with 9 bases identical to TRBD1. With 4 bases clipped from V and 3 bases from J, the junction kept 10 bases outside the gene matches. Germline assignment: CDR1 SGHAT and CDR2 FQNNGV. This CDR3 comprises 17 residues. The CDR3 region is CASSSPGQGSSGNTIYF. The CDR3 DNA reads TGTGCCAGCAGCTCCCCGGGACAGGGATCGAGTGGAAACACCATATATTTT.

This clone has just one count. This chain uses TRBV6-1 with TRBJ1-2; no definite D call. Trimming shortened V by 3 bases and J by 4 bases, and 9 bases separated the two germline ends. This CDR3 comprises 13 residues. CDR1 is MNHNS and CDR2 is SASEGT in the germline V gene. The DNA of the CDR3 is TGTGCCAGCAGTGACGACGGAGGCTATGGCTACACCTTC. This sequence encodes CASSDDGGYGYTF.

The rearrangement joins TRBV5-4 to TRBJ2-5; D possibly corresponds to TRBD2 (7 bases). The CDR3 runs to 15 residues. Germline V gene data show CDR1 as SGHNT and CDR2 as YYREEE (reference sequence). Trimming left V 4 bases short and J 1 base short, with 14 bases between. DNA of the CDR3: TGTGCCAGCAGCGGGGGGGGACACCTCCAAGAGACCCAGTACTTC. Protein: CASSGGGHLQETQYF.

V and J are TRBV30 and TRBJ2-3; TRBD2 matches at 10 bases. The CDR3 sequence is 13 residues long. Germline assignment: CDR1 GTSNPN and CDR2 SVGIG (reference sequence). After removal of 7 bases from V and 6 bases from J, the junction contained 7 bases not matched to a gene. The CDR3 DNA follows: TGTGCCTTGTATAGCGGGGGGCGGGATACGCAGTATTTT. Its translation is CALYSGGRDTQYF.

The chain employs TRBV14 and TRBJ2-7; D is undetermined. In germline, CDR1 is SGHDN, CDR2 FVKESK. This CDR3 spans 14 amino acids. Trimming removed 4 bases at V and 3 bases at J, with 13 bases between. The CDR3 loop reads CASSPSPYHYEQYF. CDR3 DNA sequence: TGTGCCAGCAGCCCATCGCCCTACCACTACGAGCAGTACTTC.

The rearrangement links TRBV6-6 to TRBJ2-6; 11 nucleotides match TRBD2. The germline V gene has CDR1 MNHNY and CDR2 SVGAGI (reference sequence). The CDR3 contains 20 residues. V gave up 6 bases and J gave up 5 bases; unmatched junction bases: 18. The CDR3: CASSPRAPSGGTPRANVLTF. The CDR3 DNA sequence: TGTGCCAGCAGCCCCAGGGCACCTAGCGGGGGGACCCCTAGGGCCAACGTCCTGACTTTC.

A note on this clone: An end of the junction does not agree with germline; a read error may underlie this. The genes are TRBV2 and TRBJ1-2, with D hard to call. Germline CDR1 and CDR2: SNHLY and FYNNEI. The CDR3 loop spans 10 amino acids. CDR3 in amino acids: CASGDYGYTF. In DNA, the CDR3 is TGTGCCAGCGGTGACTATGGCTACACCTTC.

This chain connects TRBV4-3 to TRBJ2-7, with D hard to call. The V end lost 2 bases, the J end lost 2 bases, and 10 bases lay between the germline ends. Germline V lookup: CDR1 LGHNA, CDR2 YSLEER. The CDR3 is 14 amino acids. CDR3 residues: CASSQYRAAYEQYF. The CDR3 DNA is TGCGCCAGCAGCCAATATCGGGCCGCCTACGAGCAGTACTTC.

The V gene is TRBV4-1, the J gene TRBJ1-1; D might be TRBD1 (6 bases). This CDR3 spans 17 amino acids. Germline lookup yields CDR1 MGHRA and CDR2 YSYEKL. Deletions cut 1 base from V and 6 bases from J, with 21 bases between. CDR3 in amino acids: CASSQGWGPLRSAEAFF. The CDR3 DNA is TGCGCCAGCAGCCAAGGGTGGGGGCCCCTACGCTCGGCTGAAGCTTTCTTT.

The CDR3: CASSYLRLGYTF. The DNA of the CDR3 is TGTGCCAGCAGTTACCTTCGGTTGGGCTACACCTTC. The V and J genes are TRBV6-2 or TRBV6-3 and TRBJ1-2; D remains ambiguous. The CDR3 has 12 residues. Trimming removed 2 bases from V and 8 bases from J, with 9 bases in between. Germline-derived CDR1 and CDR2 are MNHEY and SVGEGT.

This clone was seen more than once but under ten times. This chain joins TRBV30 and TRBJ1-6; 9 bases match TRBD1. This CDR3 has 16 amino acids. From germline, CDR1 is GTSNPN and CDR2 SVGIG (reference sequence). J lost 4 bases, V lost 3 bases, and 7 bases had no gene match. CDR3 sequence reads: CAWSRTGGGYNSPLHF. CDR3 bases: TGTGCCTGGAGCCGAACAGGGGGCGGTTATAATTCACCCCTCCACTTT.

This chain connects TRBV9 to TRBJ2-1; 7 bases line up with TRBD1. The CDR3 covers 15 residues. The germline V gene encodes CDR1 SGDLS and CDR2 YYNGEE. The V gene end was trimmed by 4 bases and the J gene end by 2 bases; junction bases not matched to a gene: 6. The CDR3 is CASSSQGCPYNEQFF. The CDR3 DNA follows: TGTGCCAGCAGCTCACAGGGGTGCCCCTACAATGAGCAGTTCTTC.

Note on this clone: The junction differs from germline at one of its ends, possibly a read error. The genes are TRBV20-1 and TRBJ1-1; the D is unclear. The germline gives CDR1 DFQATT, CDR2 SNEGSKA (reference sequence). The CDR3 contains 11 residues. The CDR3 nucleotides are TGCAGTGCGGTAGAGTCCCCCCACTCCCATTTT. Its protein product is CSAVESPHSHF.